Listed below are T cell receptor beta chains from one sample, sequenced in a study of blood T cell repertoires in COVID-19. Using immunoSEQ multiplex PCR, the repertoire was profiled, and TCRdb retains in-frame clones only, with some absent. Of about 210,000 clones listed, 65% to 90% are singletons. Material for sequencing was PBMCs or T cells enriched from blood (not recorded which). The source of these receptors is a middle-aged woman with acute COVID-19. Both conserved end residues are part of each CDR3. A D gene is named only where the DNA matches it firmly. Some rows mark clone size as missing; the rest say once, few, many or name a class of expanded clone.

cdr3_aa: CASSFWTGGGNSPLHF
cdr3_nt: TGTGCCAGCAGTTTTTGGACAGGGGGGGGTAATTCACCCCTCCACTTT
j_call: TRBJ1-6
clone_size: few
d_call: TRBD1
v_call: TRBV28

cdr3_aa: CASSARLAGGRETQYF
cdr3_nt: TGTGCCAGCAGCGCTCGACTAGCGGGAGGGAGAGAGACCCAGTACTTC
j_call: TRBJ2-5
clone_size: NA
d_call: TRBD2
v_call: TRBV3-1/TRBV3-2

cdr3_aa: CASSYSFGRNQPQHF
cdr3_nt: TGTGCCAGCAGTTACAGTTTCGGCAGGAATCAGCCCCAGCATTTT
j_call: TRBJ1-5
clone_size: NA
d_call: NA
v_call: TRBV6-2/TRBV6-3

cdr3_aa: CASSFLGDQETQYF
cdr3_nt: TGTGCCAGCTCATTCCTAGGGGACCAAGAGACCCAGTACTTC
j_call: TRBJ2-5
clone_size: NA
d_call: NA
v_call: TRBV18

cdr3_aa: CAITERDRGLNGYTF
cdr3_nt: TGTGCCATCACGGAGAGGGACAGGGGGCTGAATGGCTACACCTTC
j_call: TRBJ1-2
clone_size: NA
d_call: TRBD1
v_call: TRBV10-3

cdr3_aa: CASSHIAGDEQYF
cdr3_nt: TGTGCCAGCAGCCACATTGCTGGAGACGAGCAGTACTTC
j_call: TRBJ2-7
clone_size: NA
d_call: NA
v_call: TRBV7-9

cdr3_aa: CASQTGEGGNTEAFF
cdr3_nt: TGCGCCAGCCAAACAGGGGAAGGGGGGAACACTGAAGCTTTCTTT
j_call: TRBJ1-1
clone_size: NA
d_call: TRBD1
v_call: TRBV10-2

cdr3_aa: CASRSGTGENTIYF
cdr3_nt: TGTGCCAGCAGATCCGGGACAGGGGAAAACACCATATATTTT
j_call: TRBJ1-3
clone_size: NA
d_call: TRBD1
v_call: TRBV28

cdr3_aa: CASSPSAVEAFF
cdr3_nt: TGTGCCAGTAGTCCCTCCGCGGTTGAAGCTTTCTTT
j_call: TRBJ1-1
clone_size: NA
d_call: NA
v_call: TRBV19

cdr3_aa: CASSLPGQGSNQPQHF
cdr3_nt: TGTGCCAGCAGTTTACCGGGACAGGGAAGCAATCAGCCCCAGCATTTT
j_call: TRBJ1-5
clone_size: NA
d_call: TRBD1
v_call: TRBV28

cdr3_aa: CASRRNQGSGNTIYF
cdr3_nt: TGCGCCAGCAGGCGGAATCAGGGGTCTGGAAACACCATATATTTT
j_call: TRBJ1-3
clone_size: NA
d_call: NA
v_call: TRBV5-1

cdr3_aa: CASSDFRARSSGRLCNEQFF
cdr3_nt: TGTGCCAGCAGTGACTTTCGGGCCCGCAGCAGCGGGAGATTATGCAATGAGCAGTTCTTC
j_call: TRBJ2-1
clone_size: NA
d_call: TRBD2
v_call: TRBV6-4

cdr3_aa: CASSPEDPSYNEQFF
cdr3_nt: TGTGCCAGCAGCCCCGAGGATCCCTCCTACAATGAGCAGTTCTTC
j_call: TRBJ2-1
clone_size: many
d_call: NA
v_call: TRBV28

cdr3_aa: CASSLPASQRAETFF
cdr3_nt: TGTGCCAGCAGCCTCCCGGCATCTCAGCGGGCTGAGACTTTCTTT
j_call: TRBJ1-1
clone_size: NA
d_call: NA
v_call: TRBV3-1/TRBV3-2

cdr3_aa: CASSPPGASSYEQYF
cdr3_nt: TGTGCCAGCTCACCGCCGGGAGCGTCCTCCTACGAGCAGTACTTC
j_call: TRBJ2-7
clone_size: NA
d_call: NA
v_call: TRBV18

cdr3_aa: CASSDNPTSRNTDTQYF
cdr3_nt: TGTGCCAGCAGTGACAATCCGACTAGCAGGAACACAGATACGCAGTATTTT
j_call: TRBJ2-3
clone_size: NA
d_call: TRBD2
v_call: TRBV6-4

cdr3_aa: CASTTRGSYNSPLHF
cdr3_nt: TGTGCCAGTACCACCCGGGGTTCGTATAATTCACCCCTCCACTTT
j_call: TRBJ1-6
clone_size: NA
d_call: NA
v_call: TRBV19

cdr3_aa: CAWSVGLAGVGDTQYF
cdr3_nt: TGTGCCTGGAGTGTAGGACTAGCGGGAGTTGGAGATACGCAGTATTTT
j_call: TRBJ2-3
clone_size: NA
d_call: TRBD2
v_call: TRBV30

cdr3_aa: CASSPTGTGNTIYF
cdr3_nt: TGTGCCAGTAGTCCAACAGGGACGGGAAACACCATATATTTT
j_call: TRBJ1-3
clone_size: once
d_call: NA
v_call: TRBV19

cdr3_aa: CASSLAPSGSQETQYF
cdr3_nt: TGCGCCAGCAGCTTGGCCCCCAGCGGGTCTCAAGAGACCCAGTACTTC
j_call: TRBJ2-5
clone_size: NA
d_call: NA
v_call: TRBV5-1

cdr3_aa: CASSPPTVPPEQFF
cdr3_nt: TGTGCCAGCTCACCGCCTACAGTCCCCCCCGAGCAGTTCTTC
j_call: TRBJ2-1
clone_size: NA
d_call: NA
v_call: TRBV18

cdr3_aa: CASKASGTTDTQYF
cdr3_nt: TGCGCCAGCAAGGCTAGCGGGACCACAGATACGCAGTATTTT
j_call: TRBJ2-3
clone_size: NA
d_call: TRBD2
v_call: TRBV10-2

cdr3_aa: CASSSQGFPGNTIYF
cdr3_nt: TGTGCCAGCAGTTCCCAGGGATTCCCTGGAAACACCATATATTTT
j_call: TRBJ1-3
clone_size: NA
d_call: NA
v_call: TRBV27

cdr3_aa: CASSPPGQSGGEQYF
cdr3_nt: TGTGCCAGCTCACCACCGGGTCAAAGCGGGGGCGAGCAGTACTTC
j_call: TRBJ2-7
clone_size: NA
d_call: TRBD2
v_call: TRBV18

cdr3_aa: CASRQLASTDTQYF
cdr3_nt: TGTGCCAGCCGTCAACTAGCGAGCACAGATACGCAGTATTTT
j_call: TRBJ2-3
clone_size: NA
d_call: TRBD2
v_call: TRBV25-1

cdr3_aa: CASSYSQGYEQYF
cdr3_nt: TGTGCCAGCAGTTACTCACAGGGGTACGAGCAGTACTTC
j_call: TRBJ2-7
clone_size: NA
d_call: TRBD1
v_call: TRBV6-5

cdr3_aa: CASNDPGTAYNEQFF
cdr3_nt: TGTGCCAGCAACGATCCGGGGACAGCTTACAATGAGCAGTTCTTC
j_call: TRBJ2-1
clone_size: NA
d_call: TRBD1
v_call: TRBV25-1

cdr3_aa: CATEPGKPGGEQFF
cdr3_nt: TGTGCCACCGAGCCAGGGAAGCCGGGCGGTGAGCAGTTCTTC
j_call: TRBJ2-1
clone_size: once
d_call: NA
v_call: TRBV15

cdr3_aa: CASQQSQETQYF
cdr3_nt: TGTGCCAGCCAACAGAGCCAAGAGACCCAGTACTTC
j_call: TRBJ2-5
clone_size: NA
d_call: NA
v_call: TRBV28

cdr3_aa: CAISEPGTSGGDEQFF
cdr3_nt: TGTGCCATCAGTGAGCCCGGGACTAGCGGAGGGGATGAGCAGTTCTTC
j_call: TRBJ2-1
clone_size: NA
d_call: TRBD2
v_call: TRBV10-3

cdr3_aa: CASSVGLSGNTIYF
cdr3_nt: TGTGCCAGCAGCGTTGGCCTCTCTGGAAACACCATATATTTT
j_call: TRBJ1-3
clone_size: NA
d_call: NA
v_call: TRBV9

cdr3_aa: CATSSGNTDTQYF
cdr3_nt: TGTGCCACCTCTAGCGGTAACACAGATACGCAGTATTTT
j_call: TRBJ2-3
clone_size: NA
d_call: TRBD2
v_call: TRBV12-3/TRBV12-4

cdr3_aa: CASSTDNSNKAFF
cdr3_nt: TGTGCCAGCAGCACCGATAACAGCAATAAAGCTTTCTTT
j_call: TRBJ1-1
clone_size: NA
d_call: NA
v_call: TRBV4-2

cdr3_aa: CASSPPSGQAREQYF
cdr3_nt: TGTGCCAGCTCACCCCCCTCCGGACAGGCTCGGGAGCAGTACTTC
j_call: TRBJ2-7
clone_size: NA
d_call: TRBD1
v_call: TRBV18

cdr3_aa: CASNRADSSYNEQFF
cdr3_nt: TGTGCCAGTAATAGGGCGGACTCCTCCTACAATGAGCAGTTCTTC
j_call: TRBJ2-1
clone_size: once
d_call: NA
v_call: TRBV19

cdr3_aa: CASSQDLVQVPQYF
cdr3_nt: TGCGCCAGCAGCCAAGATCTGGTACAGGTCCCGCAGTATTTT
j_call: TRBJ2-3
clone_size: NA
d_call: NA
v_call: TRBV4-3

cdr3_aa: CASRAGYTGNTIYF
cdr3_nt: TGTGCCAGCAGGGCAGGGTATACTGGAAACACCATATATTTT
j_call: TRBJ1-3
clone_size: NA
d_call: NA
v_call: TRBV9

cdr3_aa: CASSFGAETKNIQYF
cdr3_nt: TGTGCCAGCAGCTTCGGAGCAGAGACCAAAAACATTCAGTACTTC
j_call: TRBJ2-4
clone_size: NA
d_call: NA
v_call: TRBV5-5

cdr3_aa: CASSRGTSDYQETQYF
cdr3_nt: TGCGCCAGCAGTAGGGGGACTAGCGACTACCAAGAGACCCAGTACTTC
j_call: TRBJ2-5
clone_size: NA
d_call: TRBD2
v_call: TRBV10-1

cdr3_aa: CASSHRTGQNEQFF
cdr3_nt: TGTGCCAGCAGCCACCGGACAGGACAGAATGAGCAGTTCTTC
j_call: TRBJ2-1
clone_size: NA
d_call: TRBD1
v_call: TRBV6-5

cdr3_aa: CASSHRASGSYEQYF
cdr3_nt: TGTGCCAGTAGTCACCGGGCTAGCGGCTCCTACGAGCAGTACTTC
j_call: TRBJ2-7
clone_size: once
d_call: TRBD2
v_call: TRBV19

cdr3_aa: CASSSTGRKETQYF
cdr3_nt: TGTGCCAGCAGTTCAACCGGGAGGAAGGAGACCCAGTACTTC
j_call: TRBJ2-5
clone_size: NA
d_call: TRBD2
v_call: TRBV28